The clone carrying this T cell receptor beta chain has a handful of counts. The data are from a study of T cells after yellow fever vaccination. TCRdb re-called the 5' RACE reads with MiXCR, one entry per CDR3 protein. This table has about 340,000 distinct CDR3 sequences, around 13% appearing once. V gave up 5 bases and J gave up 0 bases; unmatched junction bases: 10. Germline lookup yields CDR1 MNHEY and CDR2 SVGEGT. The CDR3 loop spans 17 amino acids. The rearrangement joins TRBV6-2 or TRBV6-3 to TRBJ1-2; 9 bases line up with TRBD1. The specimen comprised CD4+ T cells sorted from PBMCs, sampled 15 days after the yellow fever booster vaccination. This receptor was identified in a man younger than 30 who received the YFV17D yellow fever vaccine. In DNA, the CDR3 is TGTGCCAGCAGTCATTCCGGGACAGGGTCGGCTAACTATGGCTACACCTTC. It codes for CASSHSGTGSANYGYTF.